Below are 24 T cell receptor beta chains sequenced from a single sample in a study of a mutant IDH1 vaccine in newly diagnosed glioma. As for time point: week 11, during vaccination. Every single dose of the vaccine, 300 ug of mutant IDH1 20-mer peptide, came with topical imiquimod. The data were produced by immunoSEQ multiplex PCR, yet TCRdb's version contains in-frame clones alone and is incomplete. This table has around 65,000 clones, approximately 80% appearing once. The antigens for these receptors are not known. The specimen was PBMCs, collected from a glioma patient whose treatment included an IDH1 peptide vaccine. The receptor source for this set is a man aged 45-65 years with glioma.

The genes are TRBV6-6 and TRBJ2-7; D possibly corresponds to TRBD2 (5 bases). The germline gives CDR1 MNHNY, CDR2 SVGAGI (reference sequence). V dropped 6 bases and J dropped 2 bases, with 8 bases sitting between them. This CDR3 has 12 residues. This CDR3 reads CASRPGAYEQYF. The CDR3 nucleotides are TGTGCCAGCAGACCCGGGGCCTACGAGCAGTACTTC.

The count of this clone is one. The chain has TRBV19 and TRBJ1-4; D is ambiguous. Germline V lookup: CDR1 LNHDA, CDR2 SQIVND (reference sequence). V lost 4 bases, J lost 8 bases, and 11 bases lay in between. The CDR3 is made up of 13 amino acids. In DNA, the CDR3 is TGTGCCAGTAGTACGAGCGTGGGGGAAAAACTGTTTTTT. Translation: CASSTSVGEKLFF.

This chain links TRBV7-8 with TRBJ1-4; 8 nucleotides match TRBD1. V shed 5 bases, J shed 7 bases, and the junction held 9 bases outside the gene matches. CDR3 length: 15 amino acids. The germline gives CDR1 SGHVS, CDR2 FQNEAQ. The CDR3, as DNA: TGTGCCAGCAGCCCGCGACAGGGGTGGGGTGAAAAACTGTTTTTT. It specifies CASSPRQGWGEKLFF.

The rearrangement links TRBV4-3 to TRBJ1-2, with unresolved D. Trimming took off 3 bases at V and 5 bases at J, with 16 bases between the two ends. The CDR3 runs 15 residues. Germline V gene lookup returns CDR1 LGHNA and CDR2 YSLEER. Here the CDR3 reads CASSQGTDSIYGYTF. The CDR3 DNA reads TGCGCCAGCAGCCAGGGAACGGATTCGATTTATGGCTACACCTTC.

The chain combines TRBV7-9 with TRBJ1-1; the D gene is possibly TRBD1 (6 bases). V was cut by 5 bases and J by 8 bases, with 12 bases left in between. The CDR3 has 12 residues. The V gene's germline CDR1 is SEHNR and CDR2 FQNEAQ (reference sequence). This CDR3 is CASSKDSYEAFF. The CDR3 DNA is TGTGCCAGCAGCAAGGACAGTTACGAAGCTTTCTTT.

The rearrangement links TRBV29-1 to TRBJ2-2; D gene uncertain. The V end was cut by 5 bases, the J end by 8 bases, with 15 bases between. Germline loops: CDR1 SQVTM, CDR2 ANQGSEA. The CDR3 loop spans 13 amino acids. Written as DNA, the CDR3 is TGCAGCGTTTCCCATCAAGGCACAGGGGAGCTGTTTTTT. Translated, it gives CSVSHQGTGELFF.

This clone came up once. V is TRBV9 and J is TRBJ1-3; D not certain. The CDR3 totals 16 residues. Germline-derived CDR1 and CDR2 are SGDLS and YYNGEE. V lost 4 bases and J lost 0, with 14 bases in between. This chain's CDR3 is CASSPALGISGNTIYF. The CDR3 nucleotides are TGTGCCAGCAGCCCAGCTCTAGGGATCTCTGGAAACACCATATATTTT.

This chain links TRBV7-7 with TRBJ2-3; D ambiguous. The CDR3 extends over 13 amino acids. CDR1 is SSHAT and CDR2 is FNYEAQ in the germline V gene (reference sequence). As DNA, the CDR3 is TGTGCTAGCTCCTTTGAACGCACAGATACGCAGTATTTT. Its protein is CASSFERTDTQYF.

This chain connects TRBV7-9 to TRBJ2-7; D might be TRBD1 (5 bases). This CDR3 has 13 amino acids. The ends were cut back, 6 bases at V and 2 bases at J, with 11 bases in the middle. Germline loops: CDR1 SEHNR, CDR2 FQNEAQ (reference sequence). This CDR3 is CASSSDSPYEQYF. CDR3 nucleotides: TGTGCCAGCAGTTCCGACAGCCCCTACGAGCAGTACTTC.

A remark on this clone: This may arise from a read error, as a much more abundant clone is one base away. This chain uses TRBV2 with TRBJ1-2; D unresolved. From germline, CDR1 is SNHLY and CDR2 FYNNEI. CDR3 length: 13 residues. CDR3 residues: CTSGVEANYGYTF. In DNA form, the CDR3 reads TGTACCAGTGGCGTGGAAGCTAACTATGGCTACACCTTC.

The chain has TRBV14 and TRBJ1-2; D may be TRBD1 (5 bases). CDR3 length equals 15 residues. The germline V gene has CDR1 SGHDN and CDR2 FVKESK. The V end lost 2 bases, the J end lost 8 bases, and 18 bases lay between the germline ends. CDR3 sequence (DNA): TGTGCCAGCAGCCAAACTGGCCGGGGCCCGACCGGCTACACCTTC. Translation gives CASSQTGRGPTGYTF.

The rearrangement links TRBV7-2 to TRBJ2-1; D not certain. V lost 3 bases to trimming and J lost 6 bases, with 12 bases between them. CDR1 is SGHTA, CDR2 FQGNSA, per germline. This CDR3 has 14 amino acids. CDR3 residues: CASSFRSMSNEQFF. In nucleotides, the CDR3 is TGTGCCAGCAGCTTTAGGTCTATGAGCAATGAGCAGTTCTTC. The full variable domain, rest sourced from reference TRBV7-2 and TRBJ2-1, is GAGVSQSPSNKVTEKGKDVELRCDPISGHTALYWYRQSLGQGLEFLIYFQGNSAPDKSGLPSDRFSAERTGGSVSTLTIQRTQQEDSAVYLCASSFRSMSNEQFFGPGTRLTVL.

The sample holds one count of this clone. DNA of the CDR3: TGTGCCAGCAGCTTATTCCCAGGGCCCACTGAAGCTTTCTTT. Its protein product is CASSLFPGPTEAFF. The chain joins TRBV11-3 to TRBJ1-1, with D perhaps matching TRBD1 (5 bases). From germline, CDR1 is SGHNT and CDR2 YENEEA. V lost 2 bases, J lost 4 bases, and 11 bases lay in between. This CDR3 spans 14 amino acids.

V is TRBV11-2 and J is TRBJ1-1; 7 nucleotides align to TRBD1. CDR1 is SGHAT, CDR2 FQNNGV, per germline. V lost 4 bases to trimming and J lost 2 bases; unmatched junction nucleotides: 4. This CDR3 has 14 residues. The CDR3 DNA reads TGTGCCAGCAGCTCCGGGACAGCAAACACTGAAGCTTTCTTT. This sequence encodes CASSSGTANTEAFF. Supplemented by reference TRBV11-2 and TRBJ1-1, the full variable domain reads EAGVAQSPRYKIIEKRQSVAFWCNPISGHATLYWYQQILGQGPKLLIQFQNNGVVDDSQLPKDRFSAERLKGVDSTLKIQPAKLEDSAVYLCASSSGTANTEAFFGQGTRLTVV.

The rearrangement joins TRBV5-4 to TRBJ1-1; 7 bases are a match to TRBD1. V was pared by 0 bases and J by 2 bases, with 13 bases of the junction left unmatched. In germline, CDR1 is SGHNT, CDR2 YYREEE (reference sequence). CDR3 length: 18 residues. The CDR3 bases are TGTGCCAGCAGCTTGGAGCTGTGGGCGACAGGGACAAACACTGAAGCTTTCTTT. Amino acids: CASSLELWATGTNTEAFF.

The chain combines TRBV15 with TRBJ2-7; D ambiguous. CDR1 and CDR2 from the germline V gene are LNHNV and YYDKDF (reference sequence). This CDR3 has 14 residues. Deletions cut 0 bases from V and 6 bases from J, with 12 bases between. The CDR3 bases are TGTGCCACCAGCAGAGAGACAATTTCCGCCGAGCAGTACTTC. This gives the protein CATSRETISAEQYF.

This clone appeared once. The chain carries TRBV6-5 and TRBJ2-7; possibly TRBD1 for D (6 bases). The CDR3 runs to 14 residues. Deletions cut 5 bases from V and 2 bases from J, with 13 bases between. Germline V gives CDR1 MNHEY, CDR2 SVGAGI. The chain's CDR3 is CASSKQGYPYEQYF. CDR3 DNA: TGTGCCAGCAGTAAACAGGGTTACCCCTACGAGCAGTACTTC.

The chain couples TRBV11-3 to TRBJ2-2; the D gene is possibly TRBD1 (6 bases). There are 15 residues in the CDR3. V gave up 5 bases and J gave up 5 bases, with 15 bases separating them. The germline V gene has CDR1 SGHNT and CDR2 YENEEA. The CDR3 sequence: CASSRSGQRTGELFF. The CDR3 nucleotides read TGTGCCAGCAGCCGATCCGGACAGCGAACCGGGGAGCTGTTTTTT.

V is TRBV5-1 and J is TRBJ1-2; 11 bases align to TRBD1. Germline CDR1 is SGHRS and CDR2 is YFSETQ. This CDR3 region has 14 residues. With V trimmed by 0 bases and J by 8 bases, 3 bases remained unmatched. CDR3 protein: CASSLGTGGGGYTF. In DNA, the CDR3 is TGCGCCAGCAGCTTGGGGACAGGGGGCGGCGGCTACACCTTC.

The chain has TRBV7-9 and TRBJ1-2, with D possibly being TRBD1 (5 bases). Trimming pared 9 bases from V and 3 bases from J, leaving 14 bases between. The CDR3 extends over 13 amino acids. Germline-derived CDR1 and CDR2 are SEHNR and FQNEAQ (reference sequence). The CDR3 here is CASITGGDYGYTF. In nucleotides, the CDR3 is TGTGCCAGTATCACAGGTGGTGACTATGGCTACACCTTC.

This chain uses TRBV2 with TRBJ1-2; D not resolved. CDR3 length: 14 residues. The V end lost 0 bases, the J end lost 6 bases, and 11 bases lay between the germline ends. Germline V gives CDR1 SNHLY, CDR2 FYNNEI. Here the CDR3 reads CASSEAYPVHGYTF. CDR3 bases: TGTGCCAGCAGTGAAGCCTACCCTGTCCATGGCTACACCTTC.

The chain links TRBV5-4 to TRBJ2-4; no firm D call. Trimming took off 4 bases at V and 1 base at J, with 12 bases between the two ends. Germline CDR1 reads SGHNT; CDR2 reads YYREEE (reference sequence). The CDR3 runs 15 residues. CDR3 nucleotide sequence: TGTGCCAGCAGCCACCAGGAATCGGCCAAAAACATTCAGTACTTC. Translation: CASSHQESAKNIQYF.

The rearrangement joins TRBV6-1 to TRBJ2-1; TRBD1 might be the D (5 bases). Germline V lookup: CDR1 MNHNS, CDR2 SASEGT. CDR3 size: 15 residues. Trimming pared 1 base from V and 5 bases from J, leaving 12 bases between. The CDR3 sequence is CASSEGVYRNNEQFF. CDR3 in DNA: TGTGCCAGCAGTGAAGGTGTCTACAGGAACAATGAGCAGTTCTTC.

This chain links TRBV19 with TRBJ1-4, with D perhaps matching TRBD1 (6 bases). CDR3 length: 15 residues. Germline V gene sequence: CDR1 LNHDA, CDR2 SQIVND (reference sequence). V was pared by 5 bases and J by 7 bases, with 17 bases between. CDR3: CASSSHGGRGEKLFF. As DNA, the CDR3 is TGTGCCAGTAGTTCACATGGGGGCAGGGGTGAAAAACTGTTTTTT.